The text below deals with one T cell receptor (beta chain). These data come from a study of blood T cells in healthy people across ages. The second PCR ran roughly 7 to 12 cycles with a sample-barcoded 5' primer and J-beta primers. MiXCR was run by TCRdb on the 5' RACE reads, yielding one entry per CDR3 protein. The sample carries some 700,000 distinct CDR3 sequences, around a fifth recorded once. This CDR3 comprises 14 residues. Germline V gives CDR1 SGHRS, CDR2 YFSETQ. V was trimmed by 4 bases and J by 4 bases, leaving 14 bases between them. This clonotype was obtained from a man between 65 and 85 years old in good health. V usage is TRBV5-1 and J usage is TRBJ1-1; maybe TRBD1 (6 bases). The sample comprised blood. CDR3 sequence: CASSSGTPTTEAFF. The CDR3 coding sequence is TGCGCCAGCAGCAGCGGGACACCGACCACTGAAGCTTTCTTT.